This passage covers 10 T cell receptor beta chains from one sample sequenced in a study of blood T cell repertoires in COVID-19. The data were produced by immunoSEQ multiplex PCR, yet TCRdb's version contains in-frame clones alone and is incomplete. The sample has some 250,000 clones, approximately 86% seen once; the top ten hold more than 2.5%. Sequencing input: peripheral blood. These TCRs come from a woman between 25 and 40 years old who had recovered from COVID-19.

The V gene is TRBV2, the J gene TRBJ1-2; D unresolved. V lost 4 bases, J lost 5 bases, and 5 bases lay in between. CDR1 and CDR2 (germline): SNHLY, FYNNEI. The CDR3 loop spans 11 amino acids. The CDR3 here is CASSAFYGYTF. The CDR3 region has the DNA TGTGCCAGCAGTGCCTTTTATGGCTACACCTTC.

V is TRBV6-2 or TRBV6-3 and J is TRBJ2-1, with 11 positions matching TRBD2. The CDR3 is 15 amino acids. Germline V gene data show CDR1 as MNHEY and CDR2 as SVGEGT. V trimming: 3 bases; J trimming: 9 bases; junction bases outside the gene matches: 7. CDR3 sequence: CASSYIAGGRGEQFF. For the CDR3, the DNA is TGTGCCAGCAGTTATATAGCGGGGGGGCGTGGTGAGCAGTTCTTC.

The J gene is TRBJ2-7, the V gene TRBV29-1; a weak D match, TRBD2 (5 bases). Trimming stripped 5 bases from V and 6 bases from J, with 11 bases between. The CDR3 is made up of 11 amino acids. Germline V gives CDR1 SQVTM, CDR2 ANQGSEA. CDR3 bases: TGCAGCGTTCGGCAGGAGGTCGAGCAGTACTTC. Its translation is CSVRQEVEQYF.

The CDR3 DNA sequence: TGTGCCAGCAGCCCTACCTATGGTTTTGGCAATCAGCCCCAGCATTTT. Its translation is CASSPTYGFGNQPQHF. The gene calls are TRBV2 and TRBJ1-5; D is unresolved. Deletions cut 6 bases from V and 2 bases from J, with 17 bases between. This CDR3 spans 16 amino acids. Germline V gives CDR1 SNHLY, CDR2 FYNNEI.

This rearrangement joins TRBV21-1 to TRBJ2-7; the DNA was not compared with TRBD2, the D call given in the table. TRBV21-1 is tagged as a pseudogene. The CDR3 runs to 18 residues. The CDR3 DNA reads TGTGCCAGCAGAAAGGTGGTGATTCGGAGTTTGTTCTCCTACGAGCAGTACTTC. It encodes CASRKVVIRSLFSYEQYF.

CDR3 bases: TGTGCCAGCAGTGCCGGGACAGGGGCCACCTACGAGCAGTACTTC. Amino acid sequence: CASSAGTGATYEQYF. The chain recombines TRBV2 with TRBJ2-7, with 10 positions matching TRBD1. CDR1 and CDR2 (germline): SNHLY, FYNNEI. V shed 4 bases, J shed 2 bases, and the junction held 5 bases outside the gene matches. The CDR3 is made up of 15 amino acids.

This clone was seen just once. The gene calls are TRBV6-2 or TRBV6-3 and TRBJ2-3; D perhaps matches TRBD2 (6 bases). The V and J ends lost 5 bases and 5 bases respectively, with 14 bases between them. Per germline, CDR1 MNHEY and CDR2 SVGEGT. This CDR3 spans 14 amino acids. The CDR3 coding sequence is TGTGCCAGCAGTGAGGGACTCCAGGTAGATACGCAGTATTTT. This sequence encodes CASSEGLQVDTQYF.

V and J are TRBV7-2 and TRBJ1-6; TRBD1 might be the D (5 bases). Germline V gives CDR1 SGHTA, CDR2 FQGNSA. The CDR3 consists of 15 residues. Trimming took off 2 bases at V and 6 bases at J, with 11 bases between the two ends. The CDR3 DNA reads as TGTGCCAGCAGCTTACGGGGGGGGACTAATTCACCCCTCCACTTT. The encoded protein is CASSLRGGTNSPLHF.

The rearrangement joins TRBV3-1 (or the pseudogene TRBV3-2) to TRBJ1-4; no firm D call. This CDR3 region has 15 residues. CDR1 LGHDT and CDR2 YNNKEL come from the germline V gene (reference sequence). Deletions cut 1 base from V and 3 bases from J, with 9 bases between. CDR3 nucleotide sequence: TGTGCCAGCAGCCAAGCGGTCCTGGCTAATGAAAAACTGTTTTTT. Residues: CASSQAVLANEKLFF.

The CDR3 DNA reads TGTGCCAGCAGCTCCGACAGGGTTTACGAGCAGTACTTC. This sequence encodes CASSSDRVYEQYF. V and J are TRBV7-9 and TRBJ2-7; 7 positions match TRBD1. The J segment lost 4 bases and the V segment lost 4 bases, leaving 4 bases of the junction unmatched. The germline V gene encodes CDR1 SEHNR and CDR2 FQNEAQ (reference sequence). The CDR3 has 13 amino acids.